The 30 T cell receptor beta chains reported below all come from one sample, sequenced in a study of cytomegalovirus exposure and HLA in healthy donors. Researchers ran the PCR with 60 Vbeta and 13 Jbeta primers. The repertoire was sequenced with immunoSEQ multiplex PCR; TCRdb's copy has only in-frame clones and lacks some. Here the sample spans some 150,000 clones, 75% to 85% being singletons. The sample comprised PBMCs. All receptors come from a man younger than 45 in good health and CMV-seropositive.

Worth noting for this clone: Other DNA sequences of this sample code for an identical CDR3. V gene TRBV5-4 combines with J gene TRBJ1-2, with D possibly being TRBD1 (6 bases). The CDR3 runs to 17 residues. The germline CDR1 and CDR2 sequences are SGHNT and YYREEE (reference sequence). The V and J ends lost 3 bases and 3 bases respectively, with 21 bases between them. The CDR3, as DNA: TGTGCCAGCAGCTCTGGGGGGGCAGGACTTACTTACTATGGCTACACCTTC. This codes for CASSSGGAGLTYYGYTF.

This chain connects TRBV6-1 to TRBJ1-2; the match to TRBD1 covers 7 bases. Germline-derived CDR1 and CDR2 are MNHNS and SASEGT. V lost 4 bases, J lost 8 bases, and 13 bases stayed unmatched. The CDR3 has 15 amino acids. CDR3: CASSAYGQVPGGYTF. Written as DNA, the CDR3 is TGTGCCAGCAGTGCATACGGACAGGTGCCGGGAGGCTACACCTTC.

The chain is built from TRBV27 and TRBJ2-5; 7 bases match TRBD2. J gave up 7 bases and V 6 bases, and 8 bases lay outside the gene matches. CDR3 size: 13 residues. The germline V gene encodes CDR1 MNHEY and CDR2 SMNVEV (reference sequence). The DNA of the CDR3 is TGTGCCAGCAGCGGCGGGGGAACAAGGACCCAGTACTTC. Protein sequence: CASSGGGTRTQYF.

The chain has TRBV9 and TRBJ2-1; TRBD2 aligns across 9 bases. After removal of 4 bases from V and 8 bases from J, the junction contained 10 bases not matched to a gene. This CDR3 is built from 15 residues. The germline gives CDR1 SGDLS, CDR2 YYNGEE. CDR3 region: CASSSVAGVADEQFF. CDR3 nucleotide sequence: TGTGCCAGCAGCTCCGTAGCGGGAGTGGCCGATGAGCAGTTCTTC.

The chain links TRBV18 to TRBJ2-5, with D possibly matching TRBD2 (6 bases). CDR3 length: 13 amino acids. Germline V gene lookup returns CDR1 KGHSH and CDR2 LQKENI. V lost 5 bases and J lost 2, with 9 bases in between. CDR3 region: CASSGTRQETQYF. The CDR3 coding sequence is TGTGCCAGCTCAGGGACTCGTCAAGAGACCCAGTACTTC.

This clone was recorded many times. The rearrangement joins TRBV5-6 to TRBJ2-2; D is possibly TRBD2 (5 bases). The length of the CDR3 is 16 residues. Germline V gene sequence: CDR1 SGHDT, CDR2 YYEEEE. V gave up 5 bases and J gave up 0 bases, with 14 bases separating them. In nucleotides, the CDR3 is TGTGCCAGCAGTTCCCTTCGGGGATCGAACACCGGGGAGCTGTTTTTT. Amino acid sequence: CASSSLRGSNTGELFF.

The genes are TRBV5-8 and TRBJ2-7, with 7 positions matching TRBD1. Germline loops: CDR1 SGHTS, CDR2 YDEGEE. The CDR3 covers 14 residues. The ends lost 4 bases at V and 4 bases at J; junction bases unmatched: 8. The CDR3 sequence: CASSRATGRYEQYF. CDR3 sequence (DNA): TGTGCCAGCAGCCGAGCGACAGGGCGGTACGAGCAGTACTTC.

The V call is TRBV6-1, the J call TRBJ1-1; maybe TRBD1 (5 bases). With 1 base removed from V and 4 bases from J, the gap between germline ends came to 19 bases. The CDR3 covers 17 residues. The germline V gene encodes CDR1 MNHNS and CDR2 SASEGT. The CDR3 nucleotides are TGTGCCAGCAGTGAAGGGGGAGGGGCAAATGTTGGCACTGAAGCTTTCTTT. Amino acid sequence: CASSEGGGANVGTEAFF.

This clone was counted a single time. Its ends do not fully match the called genes, so a read error is possible. This sequence joins TRBV28 and TRBJ2-7, with a possible D match to TRBD2 (6 bases). Germline CDR1 is MDHEN and CDR2 is SYDVKM. CDR3 length equals 15 residues. The chain's CDR3 is CASSLVRLVSVEKYF. CDR3 in DNA: TGTGCCAGCAGTTTAGTGAGACTAGTAAGTGTCGAGAAGTACTTC.

The J gene is TRBJ2-7, the V gene TRBV7-7, with a weak D call TRBD1 (5 bases). The CDR3 covers 15 residues. V was clipped by 1 base and J by 3 bases, with 13 bases between them. CDR1 is SSHAT, CDR2 FNYEAQ, per germline (reference sequence). The CDR3 spells CASSLGVGVGYEQYF. CDR3 DNA: TGTGCCAGCAGCTTAGGTGTAGGGGTTGGCTACGAGCAGTACTTC. Full variable domain (outside the CDR3, taken from reference TRBV7-7 and TRBJ2-7): GAGVSQSPRYKVTKRGQDVTLRCDPISSHATLYWYQQALGQGPEFLTYFNYEAQPDKSGLPSDRFSAERPEGSISTLTIQRTEQRDSAMYRCASSLGVGVGYEQYFGPGTRLTVT.

CDR3 sequence reads: CASSSDRGKLFF. The CDR3 bases are TGTGCCAGCAGTTCGGACAGGGGAAAACTGTTTTTT. V usage is TRBV6-5 and J usage is TRBJ1-4; 9 bases are shared with TRBD1. Looked up from germline, CDR1 is MNHEY and CDR2 is SVGAGI. The V segment lost 4 bases and the J segment 10 bases; nucleotides outside the gene matches: 1. The CDR3 contains 12 residues.

This clone has just one count. This chain uses TRBV7-8 with TRBJ1-1; the D gene is possibly TRBD1 (6 bases). The CDR3 spans 15 residues. The V and J ends lost 3 bases and 0 bases respectively, with 11 bases between them. From germline, CDR1 is SGHVS and CDR2 FQNEAQ. The CDR3: CASSFAGDMNTEAFF. In DNA, the CDR3 is TGTGCCAGCAGCTTTGCAGGGGATATGAACACTGAAGCTTTCTTT.

This clone was seen a single time. The chain employs TRBV11-1 and TRBJ2-2; D not resolved. CDR3 length: 14 residues. V gave up 2 bases and J gave up 6 bases, with 10 bases separating them. Germline CDR1 is SGHAT and CDR2 is FQDESV (reference sequence). CDR3 DNA sequence: TGTGCCAGCAGCTTACAGGTCCAGGCCGGGGAGCTGTTTTTT. It is translated as CASSLQVQAGELFF.

This chain links TRBV30 with TRBJ1-3; D gene unclear. Trimming removed 0 bases at V and 9 bases at J, with 6 bases between. The CDR3 extends over 11 amino acids. Germline V gene sequence: CDR1 GTSNPN, CDR2 SVGIG (reference sequence). CDR3 bases: TGTGCCTGGAGTGTCCGGAGCACCATATATTTT. Its translation: CAWSVRSTIYF.

The chain combines TRBV7-6 with TRBJ1-5; D might be TRBD1 (5 bases). There are 16 residues in the CDR3. Germline CDR1 is SGHVS and CDR2 is FNYEAQ. Deletions cut 1 base from V and 7 bases from J, with 17 bases between. This CDR3 reads CASSLGVWGVGQPQHF. CDR3 DNA: TGTGCCAGCAGCTTAGGAGTTTGGGGGGTCGGGCAGCCCCAGCATTTT. Looking up the rest from reference TRBV7-6 and TRBJ1-5 gives the full variable domain: GAGVSQSPRYKVTKRGQDVALRCDPISGHVSLYWYRQALGQGPEFLTYFNYEAQQDKSGLPNDRFSAERPEGSISTLTIQRTEQRDSAMYRCASSLGVWGVGQPQHFGDGTRLSIL.

V and J are TRBV6-1 and TRBJ1-6, with D uncertain. The germline CDR1 and CDR2 sequences are MNHNS and SASEGT. Trimming removed 6 bases at V and 5 bases at J, with 8 bases between. This CDR3 is built from 13 residues. The CDR3 DNA is TGTGCCAGCAGCCGGAGGGATAATTCACCCCTCCACTTT. This gives the protein CASSRRDNSPLHF.

This rearrangement joins TRBV28 to TRBJ2-1, with D unresolved. V was cut by 7 bases and J by 6 bases, with 19 bases left in between. This CDR3 is built from 15 residues. Germline V CDR1 and CDR2: MDHEN, SYDVKM. CDR3 coding DNA: TGTGCCAGCACCGCCCGATCGACTCATCTCAATGAGCAGTTCTTC. It translates to CASTARSTHLNEQFF.

The chain carries TRBV7-2 and TRBJ2-2, with D uncertain. There are 15 residues in the CDR3. Looked up from germline, CDR1 is SGHTA and CDR2 is FQGNSA. Between the trimmed V and J ends, which lost 0 bases and 2 bases, there was a span of 7 bases. The CDR3 DNA is TGTGCCAGCAGCTTAGCGGTCCTAAACACCGGGGAGCTGTTTTTT. Protein sequence: CASSLAVLNTGELFF.

As for this clone: Relative to the germline gene, one junction end is altered; a read error may explain this. The gene calls are TRBV7-7 and TRBJ2-2; TRBD2 is a possible D gene (6 bases). The CDR3 loop spans 12 amino acids. Germline V gene sequence: CDR1 SSHAT, CDR2 FNYEAQ (reference sequence). In DNA form, the CDR3 reads TGTGCTAGCAGCCCGGGAGCCGGGGAGCTGTTTTTT. Residues: CASSPGAGELFF.

The chain is built from TRBV7-2 and TRBJ2-7; possible D gene TRBD2, 7 bases. Trimming stripped 2 bases from V and 0 bases from J, with 17 bases between. The CDR3 consists of 17 residues. CDR1 is SGHTA and CDR2 is FQGNSA in the germline V gene. CDR3 DNA sequence: TGTGCCAGCAGCTTAAGTCGGGGGGCGGGGCTCTCCTACGAGCAGTACTTC. Residues: CASSLSRGAGLSYEQYF. Looking up the rest from reference TRBV7-2 and TRBJ2-7 gives the full variable domain: GAGVSQSPSNKVTEKGKDVELRCDPISGHTALYWYRQSLGQGLEFLIYFQGNSAPDKSGLPSDRFSAERTGGSVSTLTIQRTQQEDSAVYLCASSLSRGAGLSYEQYFGPGTRLTVT.

The gene calls are TRBV15 and TRBJ2-1; D is perhaps TRBD2 (7 bases). V lost 1 base, J lost 9 bases, and 16 bases lay in between. The CDR3 loop spans 15 amino acids. Germline loops: CDR1 LNHNV, CDR2 YYDKDF (reference sequence). In DNA, the CDR3 is TGTGCCACCAGCAGAGGAAGGGGGGGAGGTGGTGAGCAGTTCTTC. This codes for CATSRGRGGGGEQFF.

The chain carries TRBV6-5 and TRBJ2-7; a weak D match, TRBD1 (6 bases). V was clipped by 2 bases and J by 1 base, with 9 bases between them. Germline values: CDR1 MNHEY, CDR2 SVGAGI. The CDR3 consists of 14 residues. CDR3 in DNA: TGTGCCAGCAGTTACGCTGGACAGTCCTACGAGCAGTACTTC. This sequence encodes CASSYAGQSYEQYF.

V and J are TRBV27 and TRBJ2-7; 9 bases agree with TRBD2. J gave up 2 bases and V 6 bases, and 5 bases lay outside the gene matches. The CDR3 contains 14 residues. CDR1 and CDR2 (germline): MNHEY, SMNVEV (reference sequence). The CDR3 nucleotides read TGTGCCAGCAGCCTAGCGGGACAGCCCTACGAGCAGTACTTC. This encodes CASSLAGQPYEQYF.

The chain couples TRBV6-6 to TRBJ1-5; TRBD1 aligns across 7 bases. Germline V lookup: CDR1 MNHNY, CDR2 SVGAGI (reference sequence). The CDR3 is made up of 13 amino acids. The V gene end was trimmed by 5 bases and the J gene end by 2 bases; junction bases not matched to a gene: 0. DNA for the CDR3: TGTGCCAGCAGTGGGACAGGCAATCAGCCCCAGCATTTT. As protein: CASSGTGNQPQHF.

Details on this clone: Other DNA sequences in the sample encode the same CDR3. The chain recombines TRBV19 with TRBJ1-2, with TRBD1 matching 11 bases. From germline, CDR1 is LNHDA and CDR2 SQIVND (reference sequence). This CDR3 contains 14 residues. With V trimmed by 4 bases and J by 5 bases, 3 bases remained unmatched. CDR3 coding DNA: TGTGCCAGTAGTAGTGGACAGGGGGCTTATGGCTACACCTTC. Translation: CASSSGQGAYGYTF.

This sequence joins TRBV5-4 and TRBJ2-2; TRBD2 is a possible D gene (5 bases). The CDR3 has 16 amino acids. Germline loops: CDR1 SGHNT, CDR2 YYREEE (reference sequence). V lost 0 bases to trimming and J lost 0 bases, with 9 bases between them. The CDR3 region is CASSLARRTNTGELFF. As DNA, the CDR3 is TGTGCCAGCAGCTTGGCTAGGAGGACGAACACCGGGGAGCTGTTTTTT.

Only a few counts were recorded for this clone. The chain combines TRBV5-6 with TRBJ2-7, with 12 bases matching TRBD2. The CDR3 length is 18 residues. Trimming at V came to 3 bases and at J to 4 bases, leaving 14 bases not matched to a gene. CDR1 is SGHDT, CDR2 YYEEEE, per germline. Here the CDR3 reads CASSSTLAGGRWRYEQYF. CDR3 nucleotides: TGTGCCAGCAGCTCGACCCTAGCGGGAGGGCGATGGAGGTACGAGCAGTACTTC.

The gene calls are TRBV7-3 and TRBJ1-1, with a weak D call TRBD1 (5 bases). V gave up 2 bases and J gave up 8 bases, with 12 bases separating them. The CDR3 loop spans 13 amino acids. Germline V gene data show CDR1 as SGHTA and CDR2 as FQGTGA. The CDR3 nucleotides are TGTGCCAGCAGCTTAGGGTCCAGACAGGAAGCTTTCTTT. Amino acid sequence: CASSLGSRQEAFF.

This chain links TRBV4-2 with TRBJ1-6; weak D call: TRBD1 (5 bases). V lost 0 bases, J lost 10 bases, and 13 bases lay in between. The CDR3 runs 15 residues. Germline assignment: CDR1 LGHNA and CDR2 YNFKEQ. The DNA for the CDR3 is TGTGCCAGCAGCCAAGAGGACCCTAAGGGGTCACCCCTCCACTTT. This encodes CASSQEDPKGSPLHF.

The gene calls are TRBV7-9 and TRBJ1-5; D not certain. The CDR3 is 14 amino acids. Germline values: CDR1 SEHNR, CDR2 FQNEAQ (reference sequence). V dropped 1 base and J dropped 1 base, with 5 bases sitting between them. The CDR3 nucleotides are TGTGCCAGCAGCTTAGGACAAAGCAATCAGCCCCAGCATTTT. Translated, it gives CASSLGQSNQPQHF. The variable domain in full, completed from reference TRBV7-9 and TRBJ1-5, reads DTGVSQNPRHKITKRGQNVTFRCDPISEHNRLYWYRQTLGQGPEFLTYFQNEAQLEKSRLLSDRFSAERPKGSFSTLEIQRTEQGDSAMYLCASSLGQSNQPQHFGDGTRLSIL.